Each of the 6 T cell receptor beta chains below was sequenced from the same sample in a study of technical replicates of blood from a few donors. Sequencing was performed with immunoSEQ multiplex PCR; in TCRdb, only in-frame clones are kept and a portion is missing. The sample carries roughly 80,000 clones, roughly 96% recorded once. Sequenced sample: T cells isolated from PBMCs. These receptors came from a human donor in good health.

The chain is built from TRBV19 and TRBJ2-1, with D maybe TRBD2 (6 bases). Germline V lookup: CDR1 LNHDA, CDR2 SQIVND (reference sequence). Trimming cost V 5 bases and J 4 bases, with 15 bases left between them. The CDR3 runs to 15 residues. This CDR3 reads CASSYGTPAYNEQFF. The CDR3 DNA is TGTGCCAGTAGTTACGGGACTCCAGCTTACAATGAGCAGTTCTTC. Combining the CDR3 with reference TRBV19 and TRBJ2-1 gives the whole variable domain DGGITQSPKYLFRKEGQNVTLSCEQNLNHDAMYWYRQDPGQGLRLIYYSQIVNDFQKGDIAEGYSVSREKKESFPLTVTSAQKNPTAFYLCASSYGTPAYNEQFFGPGTRLTVL.

This chain connects TRBV19 to TRBJ1-2; perhaps TRBD1 as D (5 bases). CDR1 and CDR2 from the germline V gene are LNHDA and SQIVND (reference sequence). Trimming took off 7 bases at V and 1 base at J, with 16 bases between the two ends. This CDR3 has 15 amino acids. The CDR3 sequence: CASTWEGNFNYGYTF. The CDR3 bases are TGTGCCAGTACCTGGGAGGGGAACTTTAACTATGGCTACACCTTC.

The chain links TRBV7-9 to TRBJ1-1; perhaps TRBD1 as D (5 bases). V lost 1 base, J lost 3 bases, and 9 bases lay in between. The CDR3 has 14 amino acids. The V gene's germline CDR1 is SEHNR and CDR2 FQNEAQ (reference sequence). CDR3 sequence: CASSLEARDTEAFF. DNA of the CDR3: TGTGCCAGCAGCTTAGAAGCCAGGGACACTGAAGCTTTCTTT.

The table lists this clone with a count of one. V is TRBV4-1 and J is TRBJ2-1; 8 nucleotides match TRBD2. CDR1 and CDR2 from the germline V gene are MGHRA and YSYEKL. The CDR3 has 12 residues. With 3 bases clipped from V and 15 bases from J, the junction kept 7 bases outside the gene matches. CDR3 sequence (DNA): TGCGCCAGCAGCCAGGGAATAGCGGGGATGTTCTTC. Translated: CASSQGIAGMFF.

The V gene is TRBV7-9, the J gene TRBJ2-1; possibly TRBD1 for D (6 bases). The germline V gene has CDR1 SEHNR and CDR2 FQNEAQ (reference sequence). V lost 6 bases to trimming and J lost 2 bases, with 14 bases between them. The CDR3 totals 15 residues. CDR3 bases: TGTGCCAGCAGTCCGGACAGAGGGGCCTACAATGAGCAGTTCTTC. Translation gives CASSPDRGAYNEQFF.

The chain carries TRBV6-5 and TRBJ2-7; 7 bases fit TRBD1. CDR1 MNHEY and CDR2 SVGAGI come from the germline V gene. J lost 3 bases, V lost 5 bases, and 1 base had no gene match. This CDR3 contains 12 residues. CDR3 bases: TGTGCCAGCAGTCGGACAGGCTACGAGCAGTACTTC. Protein: CASSRTGYEQYF.